Only a few counts were recorded for the clone carrying this TCR beta chain. Its antigen remains unidentified. The data belong to a study of CD8 T cells in ankylosing spondylitis. Study results and caveats: Typical of ankylosing spondylitis blood, it appeared, was a TCR beta motif of fewer than ten highly homologous variants. Disease-associated clones were reportedly significantly overrepresented in matched ankylosing spondylitis synovial fluid.

Quantitative 5'-RACE with molecular barcodes generated TCR beta libraries. TCRdb fed the 5' RACE reads into MiXCR, producing one record per CDR3 protein. The profile shows roughly 700,000 distinct CDR3 sequences, 19% of them singletons. This CDR3 is built from 15 residues. V was pared by 2 bases and J by 8 bases, with 9 bases of the junction left unmatched. Germline loops: CDR1 MNHEY, CDR2 SVGAGI. The sequence came from a male donor with ankylosing spondylitis. The sequencing sample was made of blood, either unsorted or a sorted T cell fraction (not recorded which). The gene calls are TRBV6-5 and TRBJ2-1; 7 bases line up with TRBD2. CDR3 region: CASSYGGGGIHEQFF. The CDR3 coding sequence is TGTGCCAGCAGTTACGGAGGCGGGGGTATCCATGAGCAGTTCTTC.